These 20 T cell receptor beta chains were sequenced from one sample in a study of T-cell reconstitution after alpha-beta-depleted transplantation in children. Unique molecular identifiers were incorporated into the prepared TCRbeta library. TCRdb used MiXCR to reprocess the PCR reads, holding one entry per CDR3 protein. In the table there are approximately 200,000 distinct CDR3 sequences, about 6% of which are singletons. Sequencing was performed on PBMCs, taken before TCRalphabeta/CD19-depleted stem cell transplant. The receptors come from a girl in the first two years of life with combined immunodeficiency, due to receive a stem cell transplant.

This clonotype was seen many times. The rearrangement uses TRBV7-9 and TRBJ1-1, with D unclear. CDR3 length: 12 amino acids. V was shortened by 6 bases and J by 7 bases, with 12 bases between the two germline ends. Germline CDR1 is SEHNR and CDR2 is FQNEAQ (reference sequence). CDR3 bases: TGTGCCAGCAGGAGTTTCGGAGGTGAAGCTTTCTTT. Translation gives CASRSFGGEAFF. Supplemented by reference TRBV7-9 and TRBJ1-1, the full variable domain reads DTGVSQNPRHKITKRGQNVTFRCDPISEHNRLYWYRQTLGQGPEFLTYFQNEAQLEKSRLLSDRFSAERPKGSFSTLEIQRTEQGDSAMYLCASRSFGGEAFFGQGTRLTVV.

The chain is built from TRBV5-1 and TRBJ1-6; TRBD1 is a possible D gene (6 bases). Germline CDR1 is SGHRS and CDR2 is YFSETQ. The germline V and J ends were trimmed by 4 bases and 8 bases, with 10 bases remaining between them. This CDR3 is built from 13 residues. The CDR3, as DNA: TGCGCCAGCAGCAGGGAGGGGGATTCACCCCTCCACTTT. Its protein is CASSREGDSPLHF.

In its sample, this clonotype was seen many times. The CDR3 nucleotides read TGTGCCAGCGGTGCGGGAGTCTCCTACGAGCAGTACTTC. Translating gives CASGAGVSYEQYF. The J gene is TRBJ2-7, the V gene TRBV28; 7 nucleotides align to TRBD2. The germline gives CDR1 MDHEN, CDR2 SYDVKM. Losses at the gene ends were 8 bases for V and 0 bases for J; bases not matched to a gene: 4. The CDR3 has 13 amino acids.

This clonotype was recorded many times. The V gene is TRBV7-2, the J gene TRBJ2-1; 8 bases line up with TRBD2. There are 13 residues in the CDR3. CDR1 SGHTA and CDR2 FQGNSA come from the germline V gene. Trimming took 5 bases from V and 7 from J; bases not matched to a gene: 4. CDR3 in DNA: TGTGCCAGCAGCCTACCGGGGGGGAATGAGCAGTTCTTC. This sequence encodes CASSLPGGNEQFF.

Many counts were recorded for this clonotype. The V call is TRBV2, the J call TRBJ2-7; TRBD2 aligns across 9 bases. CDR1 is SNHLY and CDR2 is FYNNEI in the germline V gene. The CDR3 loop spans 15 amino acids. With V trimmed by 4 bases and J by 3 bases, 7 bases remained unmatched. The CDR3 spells CASSVRTSADYEQYF. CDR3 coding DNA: TGTGCCAGCAGTGTAAGGACTAGCGCTGACTACGAGCAGTACTTC.

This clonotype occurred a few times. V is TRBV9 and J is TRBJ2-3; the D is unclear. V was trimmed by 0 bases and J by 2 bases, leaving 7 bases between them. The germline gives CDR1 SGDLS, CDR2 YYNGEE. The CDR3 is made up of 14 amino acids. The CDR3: CASSVAQATDTQYF. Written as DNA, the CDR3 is TGTGCCAGCAGCGTAGCACAAGCCACAGATACGCAGTATTTT.

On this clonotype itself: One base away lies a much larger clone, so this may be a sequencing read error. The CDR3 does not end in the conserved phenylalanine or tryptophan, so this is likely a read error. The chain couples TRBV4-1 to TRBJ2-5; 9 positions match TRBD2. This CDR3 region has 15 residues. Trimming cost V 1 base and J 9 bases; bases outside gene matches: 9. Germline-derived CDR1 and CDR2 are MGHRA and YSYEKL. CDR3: CASSQVLAGGWAQYY. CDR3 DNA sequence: TGCGCCAGCAGCCAAGTCCTTGCGGGGGGGTGGGCCCAGTACTAC.

The CDR3 loop reads CSASSVDSLLYGYTF. The CDR3 nucleotides are TGCAGTGCTAGTTCCGTCGACAGTCTCCTATATGGCTACACCTTC. The chain joins TRBV20-1 to TRBJ1-2; maybe TRBD1 (5 bases). Germline-derived CDR1 and CDR2 are DFQATT and SNEGSKA (reference sequence). Deletions cut 3 bases from V and 5 bases from J, with 19 bases between. The CDR3 loop spans 15 amino acids.

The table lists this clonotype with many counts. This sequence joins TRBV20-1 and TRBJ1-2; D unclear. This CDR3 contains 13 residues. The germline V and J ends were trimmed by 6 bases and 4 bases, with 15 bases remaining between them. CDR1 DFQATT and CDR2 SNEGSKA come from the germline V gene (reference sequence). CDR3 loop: CSAVGDIIYGYTF. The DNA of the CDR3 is TGCAGTGCCGTAGGAGACATCATCTATGGCTACACCTTC.

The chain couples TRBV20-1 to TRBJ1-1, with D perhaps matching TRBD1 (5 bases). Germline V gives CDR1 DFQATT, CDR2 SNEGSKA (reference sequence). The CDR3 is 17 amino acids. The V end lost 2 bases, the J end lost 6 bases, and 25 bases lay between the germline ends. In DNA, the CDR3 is TGCAGTGCTAGAATGTATTCCATCCGGGGGGTTAGCCCTGAAGCTTTCTTT. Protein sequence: CSARMYSIRGVSPEAFF.

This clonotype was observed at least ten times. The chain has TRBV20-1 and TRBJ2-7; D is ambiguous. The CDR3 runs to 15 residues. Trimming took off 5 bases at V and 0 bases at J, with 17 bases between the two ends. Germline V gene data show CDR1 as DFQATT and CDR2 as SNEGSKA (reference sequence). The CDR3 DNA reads TGCAGTGCTGGCGATTTCCAAGATAGCTCCTACGAGCAGTACTTC. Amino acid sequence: CSAGDFQDSSYEQYF.

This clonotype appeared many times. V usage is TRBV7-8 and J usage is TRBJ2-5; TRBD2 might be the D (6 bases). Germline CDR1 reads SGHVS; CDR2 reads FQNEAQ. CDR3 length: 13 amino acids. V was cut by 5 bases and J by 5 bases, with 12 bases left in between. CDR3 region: CASSTRLGETQYF. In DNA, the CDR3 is TGTGCCAGCAGCACGAGACTAGGGGAGACCCAGTACTTC.

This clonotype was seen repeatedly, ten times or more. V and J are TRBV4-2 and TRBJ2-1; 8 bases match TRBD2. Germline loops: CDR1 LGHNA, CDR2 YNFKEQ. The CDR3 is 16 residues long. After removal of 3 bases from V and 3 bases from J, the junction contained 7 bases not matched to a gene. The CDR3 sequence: CASSHWGTSGYNEQFF. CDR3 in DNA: TGTGCCAGCAGCCACTGGGGCACTAGCGGCTACAATGAGCAGTTCTTC.

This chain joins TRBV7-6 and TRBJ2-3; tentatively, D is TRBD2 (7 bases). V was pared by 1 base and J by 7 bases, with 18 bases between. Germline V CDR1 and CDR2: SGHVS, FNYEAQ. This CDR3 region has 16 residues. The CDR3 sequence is CASSLEWGGLPNTQYF. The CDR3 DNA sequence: TGTGCCAGCAGCTTAGAGTGGGGGGGGCTCCCTAATACGCAGTATTTT.

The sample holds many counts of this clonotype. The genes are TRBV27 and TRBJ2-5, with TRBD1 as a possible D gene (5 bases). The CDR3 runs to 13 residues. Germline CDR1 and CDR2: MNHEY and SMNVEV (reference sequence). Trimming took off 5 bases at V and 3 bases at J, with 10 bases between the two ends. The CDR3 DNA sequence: TGTGCCAGCAGTCACAGGAGCAAAGAGACCCAGTACTTC. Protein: CASSHRSKETQYF.

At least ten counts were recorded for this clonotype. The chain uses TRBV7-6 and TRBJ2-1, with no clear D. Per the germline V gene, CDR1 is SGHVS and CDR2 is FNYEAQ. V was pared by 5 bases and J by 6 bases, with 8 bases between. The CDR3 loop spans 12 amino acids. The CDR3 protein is CASSPLANEQFF. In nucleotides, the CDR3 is TGTGCCAGCAGCCCCCTTGCCAATGAGCAGTTCTTC.

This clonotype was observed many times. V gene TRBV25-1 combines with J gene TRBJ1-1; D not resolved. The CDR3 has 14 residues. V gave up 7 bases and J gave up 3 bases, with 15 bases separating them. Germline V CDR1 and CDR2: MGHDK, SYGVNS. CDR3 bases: TGTGCCAGCAAGGACGGACTACTGGACACTGAAGCTTTCTTT. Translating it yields CASKDGLLDTEAFF.

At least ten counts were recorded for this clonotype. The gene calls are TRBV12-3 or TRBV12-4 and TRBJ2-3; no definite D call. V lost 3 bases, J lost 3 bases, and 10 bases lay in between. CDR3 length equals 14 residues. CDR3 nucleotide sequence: TGTGCCAGCAGTTTTTATTCGCCGACAGATACGCAGTATTTT. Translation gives CASSFYSPTDTQYF.

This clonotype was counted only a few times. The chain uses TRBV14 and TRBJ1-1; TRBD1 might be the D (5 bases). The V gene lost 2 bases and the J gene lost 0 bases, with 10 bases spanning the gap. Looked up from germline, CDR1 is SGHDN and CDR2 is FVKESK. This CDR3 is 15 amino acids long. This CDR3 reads CASSQQRGMNTEAFF. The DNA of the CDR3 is TGTGCCAGCAGCCAACAGAGGGGTATGAACACTGAAGCTTTCTTT.

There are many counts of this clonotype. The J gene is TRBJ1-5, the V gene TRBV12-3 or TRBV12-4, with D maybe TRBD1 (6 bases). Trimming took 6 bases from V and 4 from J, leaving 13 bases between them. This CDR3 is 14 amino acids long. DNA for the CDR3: TGTGCCAGCAGATTTATAGGGGGGAATCAGCCCCAGCATTTT. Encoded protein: CASRFIGGNQPQHF.